Below, one TCR beta chain is given with its context. It has no known antigen specificity. No qualities accompany the bases; no much larger clone lies one base away. Genomic DNA was isolated from the sorted cells so that the TCRbeta CDR3 region could be sequenced. The immunoSEQ Assay was used to sequence the TCRbeta CDR3 regions. Entries here come from immuneACCESS through TCRdb and include only in-frame sequences with V and J called. Some clones fail to appear in such tables; in the studies checked, an unresolved V gene covers under half of the shortfall, and the cause of the remainder is unknown. The sample table contains some 68,000 clones; only one count was recorded for approximately 89% of them. The ten largest clones add up to around 1.9% of the sample. CDR1 and CDR2, looked up from the germline V gene (reference sequence), are GTSNPN and SVGIG. The CDR3 goes from the cysteine to the phenylalanine over 12 residues. The CDR3 DNA has 36 bases and is translated from base 1. The V and J ends are trimmed by 0 bases and 6 bases, leaving 9 bases between them.

The trial excluded patients who had a history of autoimmune disease or were on systemic immunosuppression. Peripheral blood for TCR sequencing was drawn from every dose cohort at baseline, at cycle 4 day 1 and at cycle 7 day 1. Samples were obtained from an open-label, multicenter, first-in-human phase I dose-escalation trial of ivuxolimab. Adults with locally advanced or metastatic head and neck squamous cell, hepatocellular, melanoma or renal cell carcinoma were enrolled in the trial. CD4+ and CD8+ T cells were sorted separately from peripheral blood before TCR sequencing. These data are taken from a study of OX40 agonist ivuxolimab in advanced cancers. Some background on the complete study: Ivuxolimab was a fully human IgG2 agonistic monoclonal antibody targeting the costimulatory receptor OX40 (CD134). Intravenous ivuxolimab was administered to patients every 2 weeks at six dose levels: 0.01, 0.1, 0.3, 1.5, 3 and 10 mg/kg. Of the roughly 51 dose-escalation patients, hepatocellular carcinoma was present in about 20, melanoma in roughly 15, renal cell carcinoma in 9 and head and neck cancer in 9. A male proportion of roughly 80% and a mean age of roughly 55 years, ranging from roughly 23 to 80, were recorded for the dose-escalation cohort. Patients were allowed to have had prior anti-PD-1, anti-PD-L1 or anti-CTLA-4 therapy, and 40% of the dose-escalation patients had previously received checkpoint inhibitors. Partial responses occurred in three dose-escalation patients, of whom one had hepatocellular carcinoma and two had cutaneous melanoma. The purpose of peripheral TCRbeta sequencing was to test whether ivuxolimab changed TCR sequence diversity and led to clonal T-cell expansion. The paper covers the monotherapy dose-escalation part of the phase I ivuxolimab trial, which included N of about 50 patients.

What the authors observed across the whole study: Antigen specificity was not determined for the clonally expanded peripheral T cells. Partial responders in the 0.1-3.0 mg/kg groups had among the lowest normalized peripheral clonal expansion, especially among CD8+ T cells. On average, CD8+ T cells showed more expanded clones than CD4+ T cells after ivuxolimab. Clonal expansion of both CD4+ and CD8+ blood T cells was observed from baseline to week 6 at doses 0.1 to 3.0 mg/kg. Low levels of normalized T-cell clonal expansion were also shown by some nonresponding patients.

The specimen was CD4+ or CD8+ T cells sorted from blood, collected in a trial of the OX40 agonist ivuxolimab. The chain is made from TRBV30 and TRBJ2-7, with no reliable assignment of the D segment. The TCR originated in an adult with an advanced solid tumor such as melanoma, head and neck, liver or kidney cancer. CDR3 sequence: CAWSVLMGEQYF. The DNA is TGTGCCTGGAGTGTATTAATGGGCGAGCAGTACTTC.